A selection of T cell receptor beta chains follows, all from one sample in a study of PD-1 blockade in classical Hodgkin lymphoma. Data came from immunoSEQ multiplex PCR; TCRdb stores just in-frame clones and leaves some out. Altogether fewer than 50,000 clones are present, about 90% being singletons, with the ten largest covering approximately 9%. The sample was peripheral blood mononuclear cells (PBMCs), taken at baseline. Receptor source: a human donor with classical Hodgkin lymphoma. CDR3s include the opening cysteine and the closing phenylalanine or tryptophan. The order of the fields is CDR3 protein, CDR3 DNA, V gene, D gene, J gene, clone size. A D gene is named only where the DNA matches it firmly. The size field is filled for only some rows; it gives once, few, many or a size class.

CASSLGGVGRSNQPQHF	TGTGCCAGCTCACTGGGGGGAGTGGGCCGCTCCAATCAGCCCCAGCATTTT	TRBV18	.	TRBJ1-5	.
CSVPRNRGYKDTQYF	TGCAGCGTGCCCCGAAATCGTGGGTATAAAGATACGCAGTATTTT	TRBV29-1	.	TRBJ2-3	few
CASSPSTGSEQFF	TGCGCCAGTTCTCCATCAACCGGGTCTGAGCAGTTCTTC	TRBV10-1	.	TRBJ2-1	once
CASSPIQGTYEQYF	TGTGCCAGCAGCCCCATCCAGGGGACCTACGAGCAGTACTTC	TRBV11-2	.	TRBJ2-7	.
CASSRSSGSKETQYF	TGTGCCAGCTCACGCTCTAGCGGGAGTAAGGAGACCCAGTACTTC	TRBV18	TRBD2	TRBJ2-5	.
CASSPRSSYNEQFF	TGCGCCAGCAGCCCTCGGAGCTCCTACAATGAGCAGTTCTTC	TRBV4-3	.	TRBJ2-1	.
CASSLPSWGTGELFF	TGTGCCAGCAGTTTGCCTAGCTGGGGCACCGGGGAGCTGTTTTTT	TRBV28	.	TRBJ2-2	.
CASSQNDGSNEQYF	TGCGCCAGCAGCCAAAATGACGGGTCTAACGAGCAGTACTTC	TRBV4-1	.	TRBJ2-7	few
CASSTKQGTGNTIYF	TGTGCCAGTAGTACCAAACAGGGGACTGGAAACACCATATATTTT	TRBV19	TRBD1	TRBJ1-3	.
CASSFNRVTGANVLTF	TGCGCCAGCAGCTTCAACAGGGTAACTGGGGCCAACGTCCTGACTTTC	TRBV5-1	.	TRBJ2-6	.
CASSKARTTYNEQFF	TGCGCCAGCAGCAAGGCACGGACGACCTACAATGAGCAGTTCTTC	TRBV5-1	.	TRBJ2-1	.
CASREGTKNIQYF	TGTGCCAGCAGGGAGGGTACCAAAAACATTCAGTACTTC	TRBV6-6	.	TRBJ2-4	.
CASSHQRMNTEAFF	TGTGCCAGCAGTCACCAAAGGATGAACACTGAAGCTTTCTTT	TRBV27	.	TRBJ1-1	.
CASGRGGGDTQYF	TGTGCCAGCGGTAGGGGGGGAGGAGATACGCAGTATTTT	TRBV27	.	TRBJ2-3	.
CASRYLGGTATEAFF	TGTGCCAGCAGATACCTTGGGGGGACAGCGACTGAAGCTTTCTTT	TRBV7-9	TRBD1	TRBJ1-1	few
CASIGGGSTDTQYF	TGTGCCAGCATTGGGGGGGGGAGCACAGATACGCAGTATTTT	TRBV28	TRBD2	TRBJ2-3	.
CASSQGGRREGYEQYF	TGTGCCAGCAGCCAAGGAGGACGTCGAGAAGGCTACGAGCAGTACTTC	TRBV4-2	.	TRBJ2-7	.
CASSLPKTGGIGELFF	TGCGCCAGCAGCCTACCGAAGACCGGTGGAATCGGGGAGCTGTTTTTT	TRBV5-1	.	TRBJ2-2	.
CAISESRLLTDTQYF	TGTGCCATCAGTGAGTCTAGACTACTCACAGATACGCAGTATTTT	TRBV10-3	.	TRBJ2-3	.
CASSELVRNTGELFF	TGTGCCAGCAGTGAATTGGTTCGGAACACCGGGGAGCTGTTTTTT	TRBV6-1	.	TRBJ2-2	.
CASSLGRDYYNEQFF	TGTGCCAGCAGCTTGGGGCGGGATTACTACAATGAGCAGTTCTTC	TRBV5-6	.	TRBJ2-1	.
CASKEGRLKKNQPQHF	TGTGCCAGTAAGGAGGGTCGGCTTAAGAAAAATCAGCCCCAGCATTTT	TRBV19	.	TRBJ1-5	medium-sized
CASSQELTGEGGYTF	TGCGCCAGCAGCCAAGAACTTACAGGGGAGGGTGGCTACACCTTC	TRBV4-3	TRBD1	TRBJ1-2	.
CASLGQASYEQYF	TGTGCCAGCTTAGGACAGGCCTCCTACGAGCAGTACTTC	TRBV7-9	TRBD1	TRBJ2-7	.
CASSPGLRTYEQYF	TGTGCCAGCAGTCCCGGACTGAGGACCTACGAGCAGTACTTC	TRBV6-5	.	TRBJ2-7	.
CATSRDLGQVQYF	TGTGCCACCAGCAGAGATCTAGGACAGGTTCAGTACTTC	TRBV15	TRBD1	TRBJ2-4	.
CASSVLGTGFIGEQFF	TGTGCCAGCAGTGTCTTAGGGACAGGGTTTATCGGTGAGCAGTTCTTC	TRBV2	TRBD1	TRBJ2-1	.
CASTKWGATDTQYF	TGTGCCAGCACGAAATGGGGGGCTACAGATACGCAGTATTTT	TRBV28	.	TRBJ2-3	.
CASSFRGPSGANVLTF	TGCGCCAGCAGCTTCAGGGGGCCCTCTGGGGCCAACGTCCTGACTTTC	TRBV5-1	TRBD1	TRBJ2-6	.
CASSVLAGDEQYF	TGTGCCAGCAGCGTATTAGCGGGGGACGAGCAGTACTTC	TRBV9	TRBD2	TRBJ2-7	.
CASSLLAGKNEQYF	TGTGCCAGCAGCTTACTAGCGGGGAAGAACGAGCAGTACTTC	TRBV7-2	TRBD2	TRBJ2-7	.
CTSSLHRGNTEAFF	TGCACCAGCAGCCTACACAGGGGGAACACTGAAGCTTTCTTT	TRBV1	.	TRBJ1-1	.
CASGPDRADTEAFF	TGTGCTAGTGGTCCGGACAGGGCGGACACTGAAGCTTTCTTT	TRBV12-5	TRBD1	TRBJ1-1	.
CASSLSPGSNYGYTF	TGTGCCAGCAGTTTATCCCCGGGATCTAACTATGGCTACACCTTC	TRBV27	.	TRBJ1-2	.
CASSYGDRVEKLFF	TGTGCCAGCAGTTATGGGGACAGGGTTGAAAAACTGTTTTTT	TRBV6-6	TRBD1	TRBJ1-4	.
CASSLVPGLAGGGEQYF	TGTGCCAGCAGCTTAGTTCCGGGACTAGCGGGAGGTGGGGAGCAGTACTTC	TRBV7-2	TRBD2	TRBJ2-7	.
CASSKGGSEETQYF	TGTGCCAGCAGTAAGGGGGGTAGTGAGGAGACCCAGTACTTC	TRBV2	.	TRBJ2-5	.
CASSSPRTGGYEQYF	TGTGCCAGCAGCAGTCCCCGGACAGGGGGCTACGAGCAGTACTTC	TRBV7-9	TRBD1	TRBJ2-7	once
CASSANRGNSHGYTF	TGTGCCAGCAGCGCGAACAGGGGGAATTCTCATGGCTACACCTTC	TRBV7-2	TRBD1	TRBJ1-2	.
CATQLAGGPYEQYF	TGTGCCACACAACTAGCGGGAGGGCCCTACGAGCAGTACTTC	TRBV10-3	TRBD2	TRBJ2-7	.
CASSPNTSGEGNEQFF	TGCGCCAGCAGCCCTAACACTAGCGGGGAAGGCAATGAGCAGTTCTTC	TRBV5-1	TRBD2	TRBJ2-1	.
CASSYGTGVVQPQHF	TGTGCCAGCAGCTACGGGACAGGGGTAGTACAGCCCCAGCATTTT	TRBV5-8	TRBD1	TRBJ1-5	once
CAIDRQTSSTDTQYF	TGTGCCATCGACAGGCAAACTTCTAGCACAGATACGCAGTATTTT	TRBV6-1	.	TRBJ2-3	.
CASSRDRAPLNYGYTF	TGCGCCAGCAGCCGCGACAGGGCTCCCCTCAACTATGGCTACACCTTC	TRBV5-1	TRBD1	TRBJ1-2	.
CASRRAGPDTQYF	TGTGCCAGCAGGCGGGCAGGCCCAGATACGCAGTATTTT	TRBV27	.	TRBJ2-3	.
CASGDRGEQYF	TGTGCCAGCGGGGACCGGGGGGAGCAGTACTTC	TRBV2	.	TRBJ2-7	.
CASSGPDRVYTF	TGTGCCAGCAGCGGACCGGACAGGGTGTACACCTTC	TRBV5-5	TRBD1	TRBJ1-2	once
CASSFTSAANTGELFF	TGCGCCAGCAGCTTTACTAGCGCCGCGAACACCGGGGAGCTGTTTTTT	TRBV5-1	TRBD2	TRBJ2-2	.
CASSLGQGNNSPLHF	TGTGCCAGCAGCCTGGGACAGGGGAATAATTCACCCCTCCACTTT	TRBV5-8	TRBD1	TRBJ1-6	few
CASSPGANQPQHF	TGTGCCAGCAGCCCCGGGGCTAATCAGCCCCAGCATTTT	TRBV6-5	.	TRBJ1-5	.
CASSGRQGRREKLFF	TGTGCCAGCAGCGGTAGACAGGGACGACGTGAAAAACTGTTTTTT	TRBV7-8	TRBD1	TRBJ1-4	.
CASGYGQGRNTGELFF	TGTGCCAGCGGATATGGACAGGGTCGGAACACCGGGGAGCTGTTTTTT	TRBV7-2	TRBD1	TRBJ2-2	few
CAISEPEQFSGANVLTF	TGTGCCATCAGTGAGCCGGAACAATTCTCTGGGGCCAACGTCCTGACTTTC	TRBV10-3	.	TRBJ2-6	.
CASSLGGASGGYEQYF	TGTGCCAGCAGCTTGGGAGGGGCTAGCGGGGGCTACGAGCAGTACTTC	TRBV7-2	TRBD2	TRBJ2-7	.
CASRPLNQETQYF	TGTGCCAGCAGACCTCTGAACCAAGAGACCCAGTACTTC	TRBV6-5	.	TRBJ2-5	few